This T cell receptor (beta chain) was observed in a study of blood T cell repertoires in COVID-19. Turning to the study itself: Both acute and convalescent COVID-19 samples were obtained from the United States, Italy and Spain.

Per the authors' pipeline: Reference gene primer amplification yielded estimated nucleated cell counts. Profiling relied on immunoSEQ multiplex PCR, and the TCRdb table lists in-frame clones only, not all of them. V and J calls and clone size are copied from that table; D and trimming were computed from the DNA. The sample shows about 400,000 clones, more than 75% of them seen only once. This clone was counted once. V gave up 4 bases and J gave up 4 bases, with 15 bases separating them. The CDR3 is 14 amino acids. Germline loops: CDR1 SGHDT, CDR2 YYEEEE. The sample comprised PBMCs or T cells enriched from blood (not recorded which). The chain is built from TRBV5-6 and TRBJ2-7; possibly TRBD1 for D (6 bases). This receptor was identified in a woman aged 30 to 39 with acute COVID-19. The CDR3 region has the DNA TGTGCCAGCAGCCGCCAGGGGCAGTCATACGAGCAGTACTTC. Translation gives CASSRQGQSYEQYF.